These T cell receptor beta chains were read from a single sample in a study of T cells expressing NK-cell markers. TCRdb reworked the 5' RACE reads into one entry per CDR3 protein, no DNA. The sample data list around 380,000 distinct CDR3 sequences. The specimen sequenced was blood T cells: a sorted CD56 or NKG2C T cell subset, CD4+ or CD8+ T cells, or bulk PBMC T cells (not recorded which). All receptors derive from a woman aged 45 to 65 in good health. Both conserved end residues are part of each CDR3.

j_call v_call cdr3_aa
TRBJ2-3 TRBV3-1 CASSQDPHAQYF
TRBJ2-5 TRBV11-2 CASSLAGGGQETQYF
TRBJ1-1 TRBV29-1 CSVAVGVNTEAFF
TRBJ2-5 TRBV5-1 CASSLAPKRETQYF
TRBJ2-1 TRBV7-9 CASFLGLPSSYNEQFF
TRBJ2-1 TRBV6-1 CASSDRMRTSGFYNEQFF
TRBJ2-3 TRBV7-9 CASSPRTSPADTQYF
TRBJ2-7 TRBV20-1 CSARASDYNNEQYF
TRBJ1-2 TRBV5-6 CASSLSAGIYGYTF
TRBJ1-5 TRBV20-1 CSAVAAVNQPQHF
TRBJ1-1 TRBV11-2 CASSLVPLTNTEAFF
TRBJ1-1 TRBV24-1 CATSDSGPSRNTEAFF
TRBJ2-5 TRBV4-1 CASSHPGLAGTHETQYF
TRBJ2-5 TRBV5-1 CASTWTSGREYQETQYF
TRBJ2-7 TRBV4-1 CASRSGSREEQYF
TRBJ2-1 TRBV20-1 CSASGIRYNEQFF
TRBJ2-1 TRBV4-2 CASRGLLGRHYNEQFF
TRBJ1-1 TRBV27 CASGGTFYRGVVSTEAFF
TRBJ1-5 TRBV18 CASSPTRAEQPQHF
TRBJ2-7 TRBV6-6 CASRYRGYEQYF
TRBJ2-5 TRBV30 CAWSPRQLQETQYF
TRBJ1-4 TRBV4-1 CASREDATNEKLFF
TRBJ2-5 TRBV20-1 CSARELPELAGAEETQYF
TRBJ2-3 TRBV12-3/TRBV12-4 CASSRVTSTDTQYF
TRBJ2-7 TRBV5-1 CASSLEWGGPGSYEQYF
TRBJ1-1 TRBV7-9 CASSHPQGSGPEAFF
TRBJ2-4 TRBV7-7 CASSLVGSRYF
TRBJ2-2 TRBV2 CASRLPTGSGELFF
TRBJ1-2 TRBV10-1 CASSDREDYGYTF
TRBJ1-3 TRBV12-3/TRBV12-4 CASTDIWVTGNTIYF
TRBJ2-3 TRBV15 CATSRDRSGRRTDTQYF
TRBJ1-4 TRBV27 CASSQTGGGVQEKLFF
TRBJ2-3 TRBV12-3/TRBV12-4 CASSLIGLAPTDTQYF
TRBJ2-1 TRBV4-2 CASSPPGVISGNEQFF
TRBJ2-7 TRBV28 CASSNIGRGASYEQYF
TRBJ1-1 TRBV5-1 CASTYREGNTEAFF
TRBJ2-3 TRBV6-1 CASRRAFEGNTQYF
TRBJ2-6 TRBV11-3 CASSLDSGIGANVLTF
TRBJ2-2 TRBV7-7 CASSVGTAQGELFF
TRBJ2-2 TRBV7-8 CASSARARGELFF
TRBJ2-5 TRBV27 CASSLSPSPQGTQYF
TRBJ2-4 TRBV4-1 CASSQGWEGRNIQYF
TRBJ1-1 TRBV5-5 CASSLEVKTEAFF
TRBJ2-5 TRBV6-6 CASSQQGRGETQYF
TRBJ2-1 TRBV13 CASSVPPGLAGETEQFF
TRBJ2-5 TRBV3-1 CASSPYMAETQYF